Listed below are T cell receptor beta chains from one sample, sequenced in a study of T cell responses to AZD1222 COVID-19 vaccine. Assay: immunoSEQ multiplex PCR; the TCRdb copy retains only in-frame clones and omits some. The sample comprises over 130,000 clones, about 92% of which are singletons, and 3% to 4% rests with the top ten. Source: peripheral blood, taken 28 days after the second AZD1222 dose. These receptors were collected from an adult who received the AZD1222 COVID-19 vaccine. Each CDR3 is given with its conserved first and last residue. A D gene is named only where the DNA matches it firmly. Size tells how often a clone was seen (once, few, many) or the class of an expanded clone, and some rows leave it out.

D	size	V	J	DNA	CDR3
-	-	TRBV2	TRBJ2-7	TGTGCCAGCAGTGAAAAGCCAGGGACGTACGAGCAGTACTTC	CASSEKPGTYEQYF
-	-	TRBV11-2	TRBJ1-5	TGTGCCAGCAGCTTATTTGCCCATCAGCCCCAGCATTTT	CASSLFAHQPQHF
-	-	TRBV18	TRBJ1-1	TGTGCCAGCTCAGGAGGGCCTGGGAACACTGAAGCTTTCTTT	CASSGGPGNTEAFF
-	-	TRBV28	TRBJ1-1	TGTGCCAGCAGTCGGGGGGGCAGAGGGTCTGAAGCTTTCTTT	CASSRGGRGSEAFF
TRBD2	-	TRBV19	TRBJ2-7	TGTGCCAGTAGTAATAAAGCGGGAGAGGGCGAGCAGTACTTC	CASSNKAGEGEQYF
-	few	TRBV2	TRBJ2-5	TGTGCCAGCAGTTACCGGGACAACCAAGAGACCCAGTACTTC	CASSYRDNQETQYF
TRBD2	few	TRBV19	TRBJ2-3	TGTGCCAGTAGTTCGACTAGCGGGAGAAGCACAGATACGCAGTATTTT	CASSSTSGRSTDTQYF
-	-	TRBV20-1	TRBJ2-7	TGCAGTGCTACCAAGGCGGGGGAGCAGTACTTC	CSATKAGEQYF
-	-	TRBV28	TRBJ1-5	TGTGCCAGCAGTTTAATTAATCTCTTCGGAGGGAGCAATCAGCCCCAGCATTTT	CASSLINLFGGSNQPQHF
-	-	TRBV30	TRBJ1-1	TGTGCCTGGAGTATCGGCAGGGTGAACACTGAAGCTTTCTTT	CAWSIGRVNTEAFF
TRBD2	-	TRBV30	TRBJ2-3	TGTGCCTGGAGACTAGCGGGAGTGGATACGCAGTATTTT	CAWRLAGVDTQYF
-	-	TRBV20-1	TRBJ1-2	TGCAGTGCTAGTGTGCGGGTCTATGGCTACACCTTC	CSASVRVYGYTF
-	-	TRBV15	TRBJ2-5	TGTGCCACCAGCAGAGATGTAGGGGGGCTAGAGACCCAGTACTTC	CATSRDVGGLETQYF
TRBD1	-	TRBV3-1/TRBV3-2	TRBJ1-4	TGTGCCAGCAGCCCTTCAGACAGGGGGCGTAATGAAAAACTGTTTTTT	CASSPSDRGRNEKLFF
-	-	TRBV4-2	TRBJ1-3	TGTGCCAGCCGGGCCTCTGGAAACACCATATATTTT	CASRASGNTIYF
TRBD1	-	TRBV19	TRBJ2-7	TGTGCCAGTAGCACCCTCGACAGGGCCGAGCAGTACTTC	CASSTLDRAEQYF
-	-	TRBV27	TRBJ1-2	TGTGCCAGCAGTCAGACAGGAGACTATGGCTACACCTTC	CASSQTGDYGYTF
-	-	TRBV5-4	TRBJ1-1	TGTGCCAGCAGCTTGACTGGGTTAACTGAAGCTTTCTTT	CASSLTGLTEAFF
-	-	TRBV5-6	TRBJ1-2	TGTGCCAGCAGCTTCTCAAGGACCTGGTACACCTTC	CASSFSRTWYTF
-	-	TRBV20-1	TRBJ1-1	TGCAGTGCTACCGGGACTGAAGCTTTCTTT	CSATGTEAFF
-	-	TRBV11-3	TRBJ1-1	TGTGCCAGCAGCGCGACGGTTAAGGCTGAAGCTTTCTTT	CASSATVKAEAFF
-	-	TRBV3-1/TRBV3-2	TRBJ1-5	TGTGCCAGCAGCCAAGAGTCACCCAGTAAACAGCCCCAGCATTTT	CASSQESPSKQPQHF
-	-	TRBV6-2/TRBV6-3	TRBJ2-3	TGTGCCAGCAGTTCTTCAGGGGCAGATACGCAGTATTTT	CASSSSGADTQYF
TRBD1	-	TRBV15	TRBJ2-5	TGTGCCACCAGCAGAGTAGGCGACAGGGTGGGAGAGACCCAGTACTTC	CATSRVGDRVGETQYF
-	-	TRBV28	TRBJ1-6	TGTGCCAGCAGGATAAGCGAGAGCTCCTATAATTCACCCCTCCACTTT	CASRISESSYNSPLHF
-	once	TRBV2	TRBJ1-1	TGTGCTTCAGGGCGGGGGATCCCTGAAGCTTTCTTT	CASGRGIPEAFF
TRBD1	-	TRBV6-1	TRBJ1-2	TGTGCCAGCAGTCCTCCGGGACAGGGACTAAGCTACACCTTC	CASSPPGQGLSYTF
TRBD2	-	TRBV6-2/TRBV6-3	TRBJ2-7	TGTGCCAGCAGTTCTCCTAGCGGGAGCTCCTACGAGCAGTACTTC	CASSSPSGSSYEQYF
-	-	TRBV27	TRBJ2-7	TGTGCCAGCAGCTCCCAGGCAGGGCTCGGAACCTACGAGCAGTACTTC	CASSSQAGLGTYEQYF
TRBD1	-	TRBV2	TRBJ2-3	TGTGCCAGCAACAGGGGGAGTGCAGATACGCAGTATTTT	CASNRGSADTQYF
TRBD1	once	TRBV5-6	TRBJ2-7	TGTGCCAGCAGCCCGGGGAAAGACAGGGTCAACTACGAGCAGTACTTC	CASSPGKDRVNYEQYF
TRBD1	-	TRBV10-3	TRBJ1-1	TGTGCCATCACCGGGACAGGGGGGAACACTGAAGCTTTCTTT	CAITGTGGNTEAFF
-	-	TRBV5-1	TRBJ1-1	TGCGCCAGCAGCTTGGAGTTTGGGATTCTGGCCACTGAAGCTTTCTTT	CASSLEFGILATEAFF
-	-	TRBV3-1/TRBV3-2	TRBJ1-2	TGTGCCAGCAGCCAAGAGGGGTTCGCCTATGGCTACACCTTC	CASSQEGFAYGYTF
-	-	TRBV7-3	TRBJ2-7	TGTGCCAGCAGCTTAACGAAGAGGGACGAGCAGTACTTC	CASSLTKRDEQYF
-	-	TRBV5-5	TRBJ1-4	TGTGCCAGCAGCTTGTTCGGACAGTCTAATGAAAAACTGTTTTTT	CASSLFGQSNEKLFF
TRBD1	-	TRBV6-5	TRBJ1-4	TGTGCCAGCAGTTACGGGGACAGTAATGAAAAACTGTTTTTT	CASSYGDSNEKLFF
-	-	TRBV27	TRBJ1-6	TGTGCCAGCGGGAGGACGAGGAATTCACCCCTCCACTTT	CASGRTRNSPLHF
-	-	TRBV7-8	TRBJ1-5	TGTGCCAGCAGCCCAGTGGGGGGTGTTGGCAATCAGCCCCAGCATTTT	CASSPVGGVGNQPQHF
-	-	TRBV5-1	TRBJ1-2	TGCGCCAGCAGCTTTTCCCCGGGGGAAGGCTACACCTTC	CASSFSPGEGYTF
-	-	TRBV7-9	TRBJ1-4	TGTGCCAGCAGCTTAGCTTCTAAACTGTTTTTT	CASSLASKLFF
-	-	TRBV27	TRBJ2-7	TGTGCCAGCAGTTCACGGCGGGACTTGGGCGAGCAGTACTTC	CASSSRRDLGEQYF
TRBD2	-	TRBV7-8	TRBJ2-1	TGTGCCAGCAGCTCATATACTAGCGGGAGAAGGAATGAGCAGTTCTTC	CASSSYTSGRRNEQFF
TRBD1	-	TRBV25-1	TRBJ2-2	TGTGCCAGCGGCCTGGACAGGGGGCGAGGCACCGGGGAGCTGTTTTTT	CASGLDRGRGTGELFF
TRBD1	-	TRBV14	TRBJ2-1	TGTGCCAGCAGCCAAGTATGGCGGGACAGGGGATGGAATGAGCAGTTCTTC	CASSQVWRDRGWNEQFF
TRBD1	-	TRBV6-5	TRBJ1-5	TGTGCCAGCAGTCGACGGACAGGTGTTGGGCAGCCCCAGCATTTT	CASSRRTGVGQPQHF
-	-	TRBV7-9	TRBJ1-3	TGTGCCAGCAGCTTAGTGGGAGTTACCTCTGGAAACACCATATATTTT	CASSLVGVTSGNTIYF
-	-	TRBV14	TRBJ1-1	TGTGCCAGCAGCGCTACGAAGAACACTGAAGCTTTCTTT	CASSATKNTEAFF
-	-	TRBV4-2	TRBJ2-3	TGTGCCAGCAGCCCATCTTCGATGGGGTTAATCACAGATACGCAGTATTTT	CASSPSSMGLITDTQYF
TRBD2	-	TRBV7-8	TRBJ2-3	TGTGCCAGCAGCACCAGCTTGGGTAGCGGGAGGGCAGATACGCAGTATTTT	CASSTSLGSGRADTQYF
TRBD1	once	TRBV29-1	TRBJ1-2	TGCAGCGTTGAGGGACAGGGGGCAAATGGCTACACCTTC	CSVEGQGANGYTF
TRBD2	-	TRBV5-1	TRBJ2-3	TGCGCCAGCAGCTTGGCCTGGCTAGCGGGAGACACAGATACGCAGTATTTT	CASSLAWLAGDTDTQYF
-	-	TRBV7-2	TRBJ2-2	TGTGCCAGCAGTTTCGACAGTCGGGTGACCGGGGAGCTGTTTTTT	CASSFDSRVTGELFF
-	-	TRBV7-8	TRBJ1-5	TGTGCCAGCAGGCCTCGGGGACGTGGTCAGCCCCAGCATTTT	CASRPRGRGQPQHF
-	-	TRBV6-5	TRBJ2-2	TGTGCCAGCAGTTACGGTCTGGACACCGGGGAGCTGTTTTTT	CASSYGLDTGELFF
-	once	TRBV1	TRBJ2-1	TGCACCAGCAGCCTTGGACTAGACTCGTACAATGAGCAGTTCTTC	CTSSLGLDSYNEQFF
-	few	TRBV5-6	TRBJ2-1	TGTGCCAGCAGCTTGGGAGGAGACAATGAGCAGTTCTTC	CASSLGGDNEQFF